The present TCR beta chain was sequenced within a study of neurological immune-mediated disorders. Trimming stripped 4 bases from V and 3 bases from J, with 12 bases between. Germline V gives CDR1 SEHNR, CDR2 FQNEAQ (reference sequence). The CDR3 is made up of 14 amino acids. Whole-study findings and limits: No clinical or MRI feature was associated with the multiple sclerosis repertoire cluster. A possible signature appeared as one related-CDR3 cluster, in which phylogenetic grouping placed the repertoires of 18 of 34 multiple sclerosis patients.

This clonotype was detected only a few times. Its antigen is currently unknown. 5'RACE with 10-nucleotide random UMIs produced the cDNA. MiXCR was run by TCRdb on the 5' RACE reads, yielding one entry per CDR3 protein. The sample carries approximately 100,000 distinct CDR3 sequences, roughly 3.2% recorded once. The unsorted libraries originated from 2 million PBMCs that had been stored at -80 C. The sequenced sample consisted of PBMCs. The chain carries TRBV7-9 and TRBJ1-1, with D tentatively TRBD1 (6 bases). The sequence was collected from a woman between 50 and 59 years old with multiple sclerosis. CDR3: CASSSSTGYTEAFF. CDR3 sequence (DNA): TGTGCCAGCAGCTCGTCGACAGGTTACACTGAAGCTTTCTTT.